Only one count was recorded for the clone carrying this T cell receptor beta chain. The record originates from a study of T cell changes during pregnancy in multiple sclerosis. The CDR3 is 14 amino acids. CDR1 and CDR2 (germline): MNHEY, SVGAGI. The junction had 5 bases not matched to a gene; V was cut back by 10 bases and J by 0 bases. Here immunoSEQ multiplex PCR was the method, and the copy in TCRdb shows in-frame clones only, minus some. The table includes some 76,000 clones, roughly 91% detected once. The receptor comes from a female donor with multiple sclerosis, enrolled in a pregnancy study. This specimen consisted of CD4+ T cells from peripheral blood mononuclear cells, obtained after pregnancy. This chain connects TRBV6-5 to TRBJ2-4; 8 bases align to TRBD2. The chain's CDR3 is CATRRGGAKNIQYF. The CDR3, as DNA: TGTGCCACCCGTCGGGGGGGAGCCAAAAACATTCAGTACTTC.